What follows are 27 T cell receptor beta chains derived from one specimen sequenced in a study of T-cell reconstitution after alpha-beta-depleted transplantation in children. Using unique molecular identifiers, the investigators prepared the TCRbeta library. TCRdb ran MiXCR on the PCR reads and lists one entry per CDR3 protein. Of 780,000 or so distinct CDR3 sequences in the sample, approximately 15% were seen once. The source was PBMCs, mostly from graft donor cells, collected 360 days after TCRalphabeta/CD19-depleted stem cell transplant. These receptors originate from a male patient aged 10 to 17 who had a stem cell transplant for acute lymphoblastic leukemia, so the T cells may come from the graft donor.

The rearrangement joins TRBV29-1 to TRBJ1-1, with 8 bases matching TRBD1. The germline V gene encodes CDR1 SQVTM and CDR2 ANQGSEA. With 7 bases clipped from V and 4 bases from J, the junction kept 5 bases outside the gene matches. This CDR3 contains 12 residues. The CDR3 DNA reads TGCAGCGGGGGACAGGTCGGCACTGAAGCTTTCTTT. Amino acid sequence: CSGGQVGTEAFF.

The chain recombines TRBV12-3 or TRBV12-4 with TRBJ2-5, with 10 nucleotides matching TRBD2. The CDR3 contains 16 residues. J lost 5 bases, V lost 3 bases, and 9 bases had no gene match. The CDR3 region is CASSFTSGIIVETQYF. The CDR3 nucleotides are TGTGCCAGCAGTTTCACTAGCGGGATAATCGTCGAGACCCAGTACTTC.

The chain uses TRBV7-6 and TRBJ2-2; 10 bases map to TRBD2. Germline V gene sequence: CDR1 SGHVS, CDR2 FNYEAQ. The CDR3 length is 15 residues. V lost 6 bases to trimming and J lost 1 base; unmatched junction nucleotides: 2. The CDR3 nucleotides read TGTGCCAGCAGAGGGACTAGCGAGAACACCGGGGAGCTGTTTTTT. This gives the protein CASRGTSENTGELFF. The full variable domain, in which reference TRBV7-6 and TRBJ2-2 provide the parts outside the CDR3, is GAGVSQSPRYKVTKRGQDVALRCDPISGHVSLYWYRQALGQGPEFLTYFNYEAQQDKSGLPNDRFSAERPEGSISTLTIQRTEQRDSAMYRCASRGTSENTGELFFGEGSRLTVL.

The CDR3 is CASSLRSGSGPYEQYF. CDR3 DNA: TGTGCCAGCAGCTTAAGGTCCGGGAGTGGGCCGTACGAGCAGTACTTC. The genes are TRBV7-6 and TRBJ2-7; a weak D match, TRBD2 (6 bases). In germline, CDR1 is SGHVS, CDR2 FNYEAQ. The V gene lost 2 bases and the J gene lost 4 bases, with 18 bases spanning the gap. This CDR3 is 16 amino acids long.

In its sample, this clonotype was seen a few times. The chain has TRBV2 and TRBJ2-3; D gene unclear. The V gene lost 6 bases and the J gene lost 2 bases, with 12 bases spanning the gap. Germline CDR1 reads SNHLY; CDR2 reads FYNNEI. The length of the CDR3 is 14 residues. In DNA form, the CDR3 reads TGTGCCAGCAGCCACCGAGTTTACACAGATACGCAGTATTTT. Protein sequence: CASSHRVYTDTQYF.

This clonotype was seen ten or more times. The genes are TRBV10-3 and TRBJ1-1; 11 bases agree with TRBD1. With V trimmed by 6 bases and J by 5 bases, 5 bases remained unmatched. This CDR3 spans 14 amino acids. CDR1 and CDR2 (germline): ENHRY, SYGVKD. This chain's CDR3 is CAIRTGTGGTEAFF. For the CDR3, the DNA is TGTGCCATCAGGACCGGGACAGGGGGAACTGAAGCTTTCTTT.

The chain employs TRBV3-1 and TRBJ1-4; D not resolved. Germline V CDR1 and CDR2: LGHDT, YNNKEL (reference sequence). The CDR3 covers 16 residues. V was shortened by 3 bases and J by 3 bases, with 14 bases between the two germline ends. CDR3 residues: CASSHLLLRANEKLFF. The CDR3 coding sequence is TGTGCCAGCAGCCATTTGTTACTGAGAGCTAATGAAAAACTGTTTTTT.

This clonotype appeared a few times. The rearrangement links TRBV27 to TRBJ2-1, with TRBD2 identical over 8 bases. The CDR3 consists of 17 residues. V shed 5 bases, J shed 0 bases, and the junction held 9 bases outside the gene matches. Germline loops: CDR1 MNHEY, CDR2 SMNVEV (reference sequence). CDR3 amino acids: CASSEGLGGISYNEQFF. The CDR3 bases are TGTGCCAGCAGTGAGGGACTAGGAGGTATCTCCTACAATGAGCAGTTCTTC.

This clonotype has ten or more counts. The chain uses TRBV21-1 and TRBJ2-1; no check of the table's D call, TRBD2, against the DNA was made. TRBV21-1 is labeled a pseudogene. The CDR3 runs 16 residues. The CDR3 DNA is TGTGCCAGCAGCGATCGGGAAGCGGGATACGGGATTGAGCAGTTCTTC. It translates to CASSDREAGYGIEQFF.

The DNA of the CDR3 is TGTGCCAGCAGCTTATGGGCGGGGAACGGCTACACCTTC. It yields the protein CASSLWAGNGYTF. V gene TRBV5-6 combines with J gene TRBJ1-2, with D unclear. The ends were cut back, 2 bases at V and 8 bases at J, with 13 bases in the middle. The CDR3 spans 13 residues. Germline V gene lookup returns CDR1 SGHDT and CDR2 YYEEEE.

This clonotype was counted between two and nine times. This chain connects TRBV5-6 to TRBJ2-5, with 11 nucleotides matching TRBD2. V shed 1 base and J 5 bases; nucleotides not matched to a gene: 4. The CDR3 runs to 15 residues. Germline loops: CDR1 SGHDT, CDR2 YYEEEE. The CDR3 bases are TGTGCCAGCAGCTTGAGTCCTAGCGGGGGGGAGACCCAGTACTTC. It translates to CASSLSPSGGETQYF. The full variable domain, in which reference TRBV5-6 and TRBJ2-5 provide the parts outside the CDR3, is DAGVTQSPTHLIKTRGQQVTLRCSPKSGHDTVSWYQQALGQGPQFIFQYYEEEERQRGNFPDRFSGHQFPNYSSELNVNALLLGDSALYLCASSLSPSGGETQYFGPGTRLLVL.

There are a few counts of this clonotype. This rearrangement joins TRBV24-1 to TRBJ2-1; the D gene is possibly TRBD2 (6 bases). The CDR3 length is 15 residues. Trimming removed 3 bases at V and 7 bases at J, with 15 bases between. Per germline, CDR1 KGHDR and CDR2 SFDVKD. The CDR3 DNA reads as TGTGCCACCAGTGATGGCCCCCCGACTAGAAATGAGCAGTTCTTC. Translating it yields CATSDGPPTRNEQFF.

V usage is TRBV20-1 and J usage is TRBJ1-1; 7 bases align to TRBD1. This CDR3 contains 11 residues. Germline V gene sequence: CDR1 DFQATT, CDR2 SNEGSKA (reference sequence). J was trimmed by 7 bases and V by 8 bases; bases with no gene match: 7. Here the CDR3 reads CSPQDRLEAFF. The CDR3 DNA reads TGCAGTCCTCAGGACAGGCTTGAAGCTTTCTTT.

This clonotype was seen a handful of times. This chain joins TRBV18 and TRBJ2-1, with 7 bases identical to TRBD1. Germline loops: CDR1 KGHSH, CDR2 LQKENI. V shed 5 bases, J shed 2 bases, and the junction held 6 bases outside the gene matches. This CDR3 is built from 15 residues. CDR3 sequence reads: CASSKGQFAYNEQFF. The CDR3 bases are TGTGCCAGCTCAAAGGGACAGTTCGCCTACAATGAGCAGTTCTTC.

A few counts support this clonotype. The chain recombines TRBV2 with TRBJ2-5; D unclear. The germline V gene encodes CDR1 SNHLY and CDR2 FYNNEI. Trimming cost V 1 base and J 5 bases, with 14 bases left between them. This CDR3 region has 15 residues. The CDR3 is CASSEVQLSPETQYF. In nucleotides, the CDR3 is TGTGCCAGCAGTGAAGTACAGCTATCCCCGGAGACCCAGTACTTC.

This clonotype was observed many times. The chain employs TRBV12-3 or TRBV12-4 and TRBJ2-1; D could derive from TRBD1 or TRBD2 (5 bases each). This CDR3 region has 15 residues. With 8 bases removed from V and 3 bases from J, the gap between germline ends came to 17 bases. The CDR3 protein is CASSEPGRLYNEQFF. DNA for the CDR3: TGTGCCAGCTCCGAACCGGGACGACTCTACAATGAGCAGTTCTTC.

The chain uses TRBV6-1 and TRBJ1-1; perhaps TRBD1 as D (6 bases). Germline values: CDR1 MNHNS, CDR2 SASEGT. The CDR3 has 13 residues. The V end lost 8 bases, the J end lost 4 bases, and 14 bases lay between the germline ends. The CDR3 region has the DNA TGTGCCAGCCTCCGGGGGCTGTTCACTGAAGCTTTCTTT. Amino acids: CASLRGLFTEAFF.

This clonotype was counted many times. The chain combines TRBV29-1 with TRBJ2-7, with D maybe TRBD1 (6 bases). Germline assignment: CDR1 SQVTM and CDR2 ANQGSEA. Deletions cut 0 bases from V and 3 bases from J, with 12 bases between. The CDR3 loop spans 14 amino acids. DNA for the CDR3: TGCAGCGTTGAAGATCCAGGGGTGAGCTACGAGCAGTACTTC. Translated: CSVEDPGVSYEQYF.

The rearrangement links TRBV7-3 to TRBJ2-4; perhaps TRBD2 as D (5 bases). Germline V gives CDR1 SGHTA, CDR2 FQGTGA. Trimming pared 1 base from V and 1 base from J, leaving 8 bases between. The length of the CDR3 is 15 residues. CDR3 sequence (DNA): TGTGCCAGCAGCTTAATCGGCGGGGCCAAAAACATTCAGTACTTC. This translates into CASSLIGGAKNIQYF.

There are a few counts of this clonotype. The chain combines TRBV10-3 with TRBJ1-1; D is ambiguous. The germline CDR1 and CDR2 sequences are ENHRY and SYGVKD. This CDR3 is 13 amino acids long. Trimming removed 2 bases at V and 11 bases at J, with 15 bases between. The CDR3 bases are TGTGCCATCAGTGAGACCGGCCCCGACGGGGCTTTCTTT. This encodes CAISETGPDGAFF.

This clonotype showed up just a few times. The V call is TRBV20-1, the J call TRBJ2-1, with 7 bases aligning to TRBD1. Germline CDR1 reads DFQATT; CDR2 reads SNEGSKA (reference sequence). The length of the CDR3 is 15 residues. The V gene end was trimmed by 0 bases and the J gene end by 6 bases; junction bases not matched to a gene: 8. The CDR3 nucleotides are TGCAGTGCTAGAGATGGCCAGGGGGTTGCCAATGAGCAGTTCTTC. Protein product: CSARDGQGVANEQFF.

This clonotype occurred a few times. The chain employs TRBV7-9 and TRBJ1-5; TRBD1 matches 9 bases. The CDR3 is made up of 16 amino acids. Per the germline V gene, CDR1 is SEHNR and CDR2 is FQNEAQ (reference sequence). V lost 3 bases to trimming and J lost 4 bases; unmatched junction nucleotides: 7. CDR3 coding DNA: TGTGCCAGCAGCTTGGGTTCCGGACAGGGGAATCAGCCCCAGCATTTT. Its protein is CASSLGSGQGNQPQHF.

The chain employs TRBV9 and TRBJ2-7; 7 bases fit TRBD1. This CDR3 region has 14 residues. Germline V CDR1 and CDR2: SGDLS, YYNGEE. Unmatched junction bases numbered 6, after V lost 4 bases and J lost 2 bases. The CDR3 sequence is CASSLDRLPYEQYF. The CDR3 nucleotides are TGTGCCAGCAGCTTGGACAGGCTACCCTACGAGCAGTACTTC.

This clonotype was detected ten times or more. V usage is TRBV27 and J usage is TRBJ2-3, with no clear D. The CDR3 runs to 15 residues. The ends were cut back, 1 base at V and 2 bases at J, with 10 bases in the middle. Germline CDR1 is MNHEY and CDR2 is SMNVEV (reference sequence). The CDR3 nucleotides read TGTGCCAGCAGTTTATTTGGGCAGCTCACAGATACGCAGTATTTT. Its protein product is CASSLFGQLTDTQYF.

V and J are TRBV29-1 and TRBJ1-2; D perhaps matches TRBD1 (5 bases). V was trimmed by 7 bases and J by 10 bases, leaving 13 bases between them. Germline values: CDR1 SQVTM, CDR2 ANQGSEA. The CDR3 extends over 10 amino acids. The CDR3 is CSALGTDYTF. In DNA form, the CDR3 reads TGCAGCGCCCTCGGGACCGACTACACCTTC.

This clonotype occurred a few times. The chain carries TRBV11-2 and TRBJ2-1, with TRBD2 as a possible D gene (6 bases). The CDR3 consists of 13 residues. Germline V CDR1 and CDR2: SGHAT, FQNNGV. The germline V and J ends were trimmed by 8 bases and 9 bases, with 17 bases remaining between them. The CDR3 DNA follows: TGTGCCAGCCTCGAAGGGAGGTTTGGTGAGCAGTTCTTC. It codes for CASLEGRFGEQFF.

This chain uses TRBV9 with TRBJ1-1; 10 bases align to TRBD1. With V trimmed by 0 bases and J by 4 bases, 6 bases remained unmatched. The CDR3 covers 16 residues. CDR1 SGDLS and CDR2 YYNGEE come from the germline V gene. The CDR3 coding sequence is TGTGCCAGCAGCGTAGCCAAAGGGACAGGGGTCACTGAAGCTTTCTTT. Translated: CASSVAKGTGVTEAFF.